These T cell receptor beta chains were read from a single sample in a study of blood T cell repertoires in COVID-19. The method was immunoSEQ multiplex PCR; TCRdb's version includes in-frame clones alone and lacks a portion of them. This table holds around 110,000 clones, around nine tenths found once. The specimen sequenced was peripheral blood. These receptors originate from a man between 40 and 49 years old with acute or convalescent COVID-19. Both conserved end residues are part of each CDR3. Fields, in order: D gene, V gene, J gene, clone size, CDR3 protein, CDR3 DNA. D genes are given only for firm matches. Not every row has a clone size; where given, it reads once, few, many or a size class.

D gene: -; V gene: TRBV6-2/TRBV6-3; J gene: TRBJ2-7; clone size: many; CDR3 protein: CASSYSSSSDEQYF; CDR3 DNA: TGTGCCAGCAGTTACTCGAGTAGCTCGGACGAGCAGTACTTC
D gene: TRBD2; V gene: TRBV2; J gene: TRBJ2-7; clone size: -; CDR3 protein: CASSERLAGGYEQYF; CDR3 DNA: TGTGCCAGCAGTGAAAGATTAGCGGGGGGCTACGAGCAGTACTTC
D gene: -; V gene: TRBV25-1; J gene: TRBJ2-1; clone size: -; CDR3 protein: CASSVSGVIWGEQFF; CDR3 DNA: TGTGCCAGCAGTGTTTCAGGGGTGATTTGGGGTGAGCAGTTCTTC
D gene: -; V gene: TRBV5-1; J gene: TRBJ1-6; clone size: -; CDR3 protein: CASSFAGNSPLHF; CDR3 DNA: TGCGCCAGCAGCTTCGCGGGGAATTCACCCCTCCACTTT
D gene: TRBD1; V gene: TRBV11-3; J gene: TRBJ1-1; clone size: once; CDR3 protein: CASSSAGTGHTEAFF; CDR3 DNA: TGTGCCAGCAGCAGCGCCGGGACAGGGCACACTGAAGCTTTCTTT
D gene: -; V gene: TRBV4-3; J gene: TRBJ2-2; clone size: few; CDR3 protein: CASSQDGMTGELFF; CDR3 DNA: TGCGCCAGCAGCCAAGACGGGATGACCGGGGAGCTGTTTTTT
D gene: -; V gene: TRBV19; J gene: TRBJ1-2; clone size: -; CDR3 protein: CASRTDGYGYTF; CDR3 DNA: TGTGCCAGCCGGACAGACGGCTATGGCTACACCTTC
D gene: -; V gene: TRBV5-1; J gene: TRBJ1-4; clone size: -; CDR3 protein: CASSLQGTTNEKLFF; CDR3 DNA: TGCGCCAGCAGCTTACAGGGAACGACTAATGAAAAACTGTTTTTT
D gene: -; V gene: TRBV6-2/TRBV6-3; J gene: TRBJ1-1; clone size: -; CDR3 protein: CASSSKGVNTEAFF; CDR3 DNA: TGTGCCAGCAGCTCCAAAGGGGTGAACACTGAAGCTTTCTTT
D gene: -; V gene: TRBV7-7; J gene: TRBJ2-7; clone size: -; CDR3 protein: CASSVRETYEQYF; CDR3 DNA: TGTGCCAGCAGCGTCCGGGAGACCTACGAGCAGTACTTC
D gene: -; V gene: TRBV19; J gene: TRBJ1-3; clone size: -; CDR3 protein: CASSRQSSGNTIYF; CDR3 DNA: TGTGCCAGTAGTCGACAGAGCTCTGGAAACACCATATATTTT
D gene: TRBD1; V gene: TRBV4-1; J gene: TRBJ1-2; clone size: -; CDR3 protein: CASSQVATGAGNYGYTF; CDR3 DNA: TGCGCCAGCAGCCAAGTTGCGACAGGGGCTGGTAACTATGGCTACACCTTC
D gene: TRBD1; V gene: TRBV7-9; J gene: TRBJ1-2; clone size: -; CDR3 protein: CASSFGGTGNGYTF; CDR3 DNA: TGTGCCAGCAGCTTTGGCGGGACAGGGAATGGCTACACCTTC
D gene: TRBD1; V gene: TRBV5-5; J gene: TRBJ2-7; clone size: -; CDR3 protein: CASRRTGGHHEQYF; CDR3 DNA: TGTGCCAGCAGAAGGACAGGGGGCCACCACGAGCAGTACTTC
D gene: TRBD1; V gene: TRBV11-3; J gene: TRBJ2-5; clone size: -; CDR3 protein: CASSPGQGEQETQYF; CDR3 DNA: TGTGCCAGCAGCCCCGGACAGGGAGAACAAGAGACCCAGTACTTC
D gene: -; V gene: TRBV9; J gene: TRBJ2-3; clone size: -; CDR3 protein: CASSVATGGRRTDTQYF; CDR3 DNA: TGTGCCAGCAGCGTAGCTACCGGAGGGCGAAGAACAGATACGCAGTATTTT
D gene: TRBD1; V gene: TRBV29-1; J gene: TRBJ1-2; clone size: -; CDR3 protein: CSVEGGQAYNYGYTF; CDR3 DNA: TGCAGCGTTGAAGGGGGACAGGCATATAACTATGGCTACACCTTC
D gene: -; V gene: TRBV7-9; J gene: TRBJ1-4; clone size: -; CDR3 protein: CASRDRNEKLFF; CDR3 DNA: TGTGCCAGCCGAGACAGAAATGAAAAACTGTTTTTT
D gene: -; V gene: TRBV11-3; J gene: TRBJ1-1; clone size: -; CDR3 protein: CASSLQEGTEAFF; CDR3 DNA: TGTGCCAGCAGCCTACAGGAGGGCACTGAAGCTTTCTTT
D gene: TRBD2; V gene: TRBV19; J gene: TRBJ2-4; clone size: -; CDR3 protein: CASSMGGYPKNIQYF; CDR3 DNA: TGTGCCAGTAGTATGGGGGGGTATCCCAAAAACATTCAGTACTTC
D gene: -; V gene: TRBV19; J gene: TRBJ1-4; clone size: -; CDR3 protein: CASRLLGEKLFF; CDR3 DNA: TGTGCCAGTAGACTATTGGGTGAAAAACTGTTTTTT
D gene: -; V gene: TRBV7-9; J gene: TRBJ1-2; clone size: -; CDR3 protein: CASSSTANYGYTF; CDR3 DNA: TGTGCCAGCAGCTCGACAGCTAACTATGGCTACACCTTC
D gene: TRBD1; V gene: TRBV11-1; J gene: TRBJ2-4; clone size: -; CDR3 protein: CASSPKDRGDSIQYF; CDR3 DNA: TGTGCCAGCAGCCCAAAAGACAGGGGAGACAGCATTCAGTACTTC
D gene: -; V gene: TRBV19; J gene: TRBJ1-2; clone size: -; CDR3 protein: CASSIDYRSHGYTF; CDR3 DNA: TGTGCCAGTAGTATAGACTATCGGAGTCATGGCTACACCTTC
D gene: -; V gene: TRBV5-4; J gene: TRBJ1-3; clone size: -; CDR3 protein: CASSFGTGQDSGNTIYF; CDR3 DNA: TGTGCCAGCAGCTTTGGAACAGGTCAGGACTCTGGAAACACCATATATTTT
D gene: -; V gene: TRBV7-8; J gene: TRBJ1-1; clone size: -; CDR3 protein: CASSLVWRGGTEAFF; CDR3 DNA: TGTGCCAGCAGCTTAGTATGGAGGGGGGGTACTGAAGCTTTCTTT
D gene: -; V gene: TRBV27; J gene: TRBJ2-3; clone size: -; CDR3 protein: CASAFRGLTDTQYF; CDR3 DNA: TGTGCCAGCGCCTTCCGAGGTCTCACAGATACGCAGTATTTT
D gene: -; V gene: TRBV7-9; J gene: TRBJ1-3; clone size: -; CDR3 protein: CASSPQASSGNTIYF; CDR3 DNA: TGTGCCAGCAGCCCACAGGCCAGCTCTGGAAACACCATATATTTT
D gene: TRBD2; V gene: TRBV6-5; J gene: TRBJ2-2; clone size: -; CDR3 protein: CASRRDYNTGELFF; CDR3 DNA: TGTGCCAGCAGGCGGGACTACAACACCGGGGAGCTGTTTTTT
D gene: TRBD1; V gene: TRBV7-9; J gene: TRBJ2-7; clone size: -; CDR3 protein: CASSLEGTDYEQYF; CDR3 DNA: TGTGCCAGCAGCTTAGAAGGGACAGACTACGAGCAGTACTTC
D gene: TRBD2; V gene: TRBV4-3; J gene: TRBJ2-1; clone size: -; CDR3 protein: CASSRRGGGLAGAGRNEQFF; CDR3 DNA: TGCGCCAGCAGCCGCCGCGGGGGTGGACTAGCGGGGGCAGGGAGGAATGAGCAGTTCTTC
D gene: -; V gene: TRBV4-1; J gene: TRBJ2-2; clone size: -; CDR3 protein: CASSQRQNTGELFF; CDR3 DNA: TGCGCCAGCAGCCAACGACAGAACACCGGGGAGCTGTTTTTT
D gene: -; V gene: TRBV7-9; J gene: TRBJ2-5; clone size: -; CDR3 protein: CASSSQGGKTQYF; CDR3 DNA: TGTGCCAGCAGCTCGCAGGGCGGCAAGACCCAGTACTTC
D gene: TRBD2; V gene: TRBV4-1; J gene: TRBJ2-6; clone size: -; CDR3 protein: CASSQANSGGIGSGANVLTF; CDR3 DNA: TGCGCCAGCAGCCAGGCGAATAGCGGGGGGATCGGCTCTGGGGCCAACGTCCTGACTTTC
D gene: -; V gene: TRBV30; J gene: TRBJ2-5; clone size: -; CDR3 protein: CAWSPKLTTQETQYF; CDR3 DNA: TGTGCCTGGAGCCCAAAACTAACAACCCAAGAGACCCAGTACTTC
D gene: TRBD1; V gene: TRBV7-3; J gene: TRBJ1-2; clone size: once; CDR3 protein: CASSPDRDYGYTF; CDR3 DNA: TGTGCCAGCAGCCCCGACAGGGACTATGGCTACACCTTC
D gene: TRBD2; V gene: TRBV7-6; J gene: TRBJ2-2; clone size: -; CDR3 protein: CASSLFRASGGPNTGELFF; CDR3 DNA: TGTGCCAGCAGCTTATTCAGGGCTAGCGGGGGCCCAAACACCGGGGAGCTGTTTTTT
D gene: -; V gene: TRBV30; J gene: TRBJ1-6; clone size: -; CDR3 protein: CAWSPGQGPSNSPLHF; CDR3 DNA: TGTGCCTGGAGTCCCGGCCAGGGTCCATCCAATTCACCCCTCCACTTT
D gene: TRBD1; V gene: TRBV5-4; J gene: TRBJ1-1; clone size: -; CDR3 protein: CASSPGQGTSNTEAFF; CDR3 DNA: TGTGCCAGCAGCCCGGGACAGGGGACGTCTAACACTGAAGCTTTCTTT
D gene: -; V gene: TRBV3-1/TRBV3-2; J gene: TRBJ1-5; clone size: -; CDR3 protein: CASSQGSRGGLRNQPQHF; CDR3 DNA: TGTGCCAGCAGCCAAGGAAGTCGGGGTGGTCTTCGAAATCAGCCCCAGCATTTT
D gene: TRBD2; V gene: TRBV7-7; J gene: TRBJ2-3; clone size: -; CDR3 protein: CASSLRGGSTDTQYF; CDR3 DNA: TGTGCTAGCAGTTTGCGGGGGGGCAGCACAGATACGCAGTATTTT
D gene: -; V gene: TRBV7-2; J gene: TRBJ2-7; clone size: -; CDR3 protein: CASSLNPMGGASYEQYF; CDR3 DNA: TGTGCCAGCAGCTTGAATCCGATGGGGGGGGCCAGCTACGAGCAGTACTTC
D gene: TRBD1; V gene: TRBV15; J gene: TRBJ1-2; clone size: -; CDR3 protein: CATSRAPDRSNYGYTF; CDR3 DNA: TGTGCCACCAGCAGAGCGCCGGACAGGAGCAACTATGGCTACACCTTC